The sequence of this T cell receptor (beta chain) was determined in a study of cytomegalovirus exposure and HLA in healthy donors. PCR primers comprised 60 Vbeta and 13 Jbeta primers. Only in-frame clones appear in the TCRdb table, and some are missing; sequencing was by immunoSEQ multiplex PCR. This table holds 90,000 to 150,000 clones, 15% found once. This clone was detected only a few times. Its specificity is unknown. General study points: A list of about 160 TCR beta chains associated with cytomegalovirus was given.

The sample was PBMCs. The receptor's source is a young woman in good health and CMV-seronegative.

As DNA, the CDR3 is TGTGCCAGCAGTCTCTCCGGGACAGGGGGAACCGGGGAGCTGTTTTTT. Encoded protein: CASSLSGTGGTGELFF. The chain has TRBV28 and TRBJ2-2; 11 bases are a match to TRBD1. J gave up 5 bases and V 5 bases, and 7 bases lay outside the gene matches. Germline loops: CDR1 MDHEN, CDR2 SYDVKM. The CDR3 runs to 16 residues.